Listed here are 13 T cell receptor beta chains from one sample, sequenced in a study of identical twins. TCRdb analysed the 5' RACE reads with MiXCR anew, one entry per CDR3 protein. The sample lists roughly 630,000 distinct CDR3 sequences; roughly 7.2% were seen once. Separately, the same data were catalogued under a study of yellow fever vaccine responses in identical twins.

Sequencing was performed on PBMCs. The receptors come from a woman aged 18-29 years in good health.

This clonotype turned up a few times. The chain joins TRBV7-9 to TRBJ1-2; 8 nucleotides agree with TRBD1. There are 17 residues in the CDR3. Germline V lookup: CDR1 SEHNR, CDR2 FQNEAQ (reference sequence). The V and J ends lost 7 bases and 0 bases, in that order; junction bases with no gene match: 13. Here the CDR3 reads CASTLTDRAKANYGYTF. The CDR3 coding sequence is TGTGCCAGCACTCTGACGGACAGGGCTAAAGCTAACTATGGCTACACCTTC.

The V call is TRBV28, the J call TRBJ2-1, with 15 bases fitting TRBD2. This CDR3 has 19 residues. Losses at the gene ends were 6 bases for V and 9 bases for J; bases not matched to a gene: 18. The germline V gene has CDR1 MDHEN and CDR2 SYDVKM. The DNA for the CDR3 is TGTGCCAGCAGGCAGGCAGGACTAGCGGGAGGGCCGTTTTATAGTGAGCAGTTCTTC. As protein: CASRQAGLAGGPFYSEQFF.

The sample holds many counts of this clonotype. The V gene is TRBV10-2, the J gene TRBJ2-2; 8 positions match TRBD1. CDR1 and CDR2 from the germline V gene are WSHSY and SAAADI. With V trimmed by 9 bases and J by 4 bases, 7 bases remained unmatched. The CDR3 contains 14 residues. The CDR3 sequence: CARSQGASTGELFF. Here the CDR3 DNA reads TGCGCCAGATCTCAGGGGGCGAGCACCGGGGAGCTGTTTTTT.

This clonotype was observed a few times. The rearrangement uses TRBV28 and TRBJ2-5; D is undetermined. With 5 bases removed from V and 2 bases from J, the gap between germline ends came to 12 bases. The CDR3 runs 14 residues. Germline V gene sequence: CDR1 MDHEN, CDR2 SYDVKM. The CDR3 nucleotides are TGTGCCAGCAGTGGCTCGGGTTGGCAAGAGACCCAGTACTTC. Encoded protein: CASSGSGWQETQYF. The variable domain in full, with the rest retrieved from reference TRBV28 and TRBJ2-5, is DVKVTQSSRYLVKRTGEKVFLECVQDMDHENMFWYRQDPGLGLRLIYFSYDVKMKEKGDIPEGYSVSREKKERFSLILESASTNQTSMYLCASSGSGWQETQYFGPGTRLLVL.

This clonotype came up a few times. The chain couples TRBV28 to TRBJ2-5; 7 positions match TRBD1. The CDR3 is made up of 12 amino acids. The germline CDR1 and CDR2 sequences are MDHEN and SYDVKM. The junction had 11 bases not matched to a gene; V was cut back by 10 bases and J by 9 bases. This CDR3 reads CATRGTAQAQYF. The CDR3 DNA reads TGTGCCACCCGAGGGACAGCCCAAGCCCAGTACTTC.

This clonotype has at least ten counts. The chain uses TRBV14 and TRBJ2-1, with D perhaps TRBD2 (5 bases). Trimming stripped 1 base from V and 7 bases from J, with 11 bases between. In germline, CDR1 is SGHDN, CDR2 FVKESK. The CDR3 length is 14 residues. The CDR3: CASSQGGVGNEQFF. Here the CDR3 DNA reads TGTGCCAGCAGCCAAGGGGGAGTCGGGAATGAGCAGTTCTTC.

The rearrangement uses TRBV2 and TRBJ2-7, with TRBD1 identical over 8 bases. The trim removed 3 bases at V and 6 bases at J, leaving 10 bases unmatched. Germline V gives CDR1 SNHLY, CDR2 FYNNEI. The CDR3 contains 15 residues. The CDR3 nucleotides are TGTGCCAGCAGTGAGTATTGGACAGGGAACGCCGAGCAGTACTTC. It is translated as CASSEYWTGNAEQYF.

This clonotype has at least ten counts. The chain's CDR3 is CASSFRGSTPHEQFF. The CDR3 DNA follows: TGCGCCAGCAGCTTTCGCGGGAGTACCCCACATGAGCAGTTCTTC. V usage is TRBV5-1 and J usage is TRBJ2-1, with TRBD2 matching over 7 bases. The CDR3 sequence is 15 residues long. Germline values: CDR1 SGHRS, CDR2 YFSETQ. After removal of 2 bases from V and 8 bases from J, the junction contained 10 bases not matched to a gene.

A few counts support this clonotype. CDR3 in DNA: TGCAGTGCTATTACAGGGGGGGGGAGAGAGACCCAGTACTTC. This translates into CSAITGGGRETQYF. The gene calls are TRBV20-1 and TRBJ2-5; possibly TRBD1 for D (8 bases). V lost 4 bases, J lost 4 bases, and 16 bases lay in between. Per the germline V gene, CDR1 is DFQATT and CDR2 is SNEGSKA (reference sequence). The CDR3 contains 14 residues.

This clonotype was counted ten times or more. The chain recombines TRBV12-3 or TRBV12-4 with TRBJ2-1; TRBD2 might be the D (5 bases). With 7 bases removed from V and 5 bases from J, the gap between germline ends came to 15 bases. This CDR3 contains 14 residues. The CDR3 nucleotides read TGTGCCAGCACCCACTATGCTAGCAACAATGAGCAGTTCTTC. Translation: CASTHYASNNEQFF.

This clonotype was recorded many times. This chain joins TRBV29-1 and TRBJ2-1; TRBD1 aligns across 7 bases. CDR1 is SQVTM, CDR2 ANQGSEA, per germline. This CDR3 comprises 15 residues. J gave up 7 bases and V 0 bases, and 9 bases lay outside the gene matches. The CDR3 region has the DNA TGCAGCGTTGAAGAACAGGGGCTGTTTAAAAATGAGCAGTTCTTC. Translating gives CSVEEQGLFKNEQFF.

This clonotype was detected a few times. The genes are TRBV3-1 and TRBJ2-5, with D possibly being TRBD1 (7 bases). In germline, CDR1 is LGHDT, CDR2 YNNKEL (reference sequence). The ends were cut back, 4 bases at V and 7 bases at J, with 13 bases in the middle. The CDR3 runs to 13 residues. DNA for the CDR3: TGTGCCAGCAGCCCAGGGACAGCGGGGACCCAGTACTTC. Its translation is CASSPGTAGTQYF.

The CDR3 sequence: CASSSPDTEAFF. The CDR3 DNA reads as TGTGCCAGCAGTTCCCCGGACACTGAAGCTTTCTTT. This chain uses TRBV5-6 with TRBJ1-1; D not certain. CDR1 SGHDT and CDR2 YYEEEE come from the germline V gene. The CDR3 extends over 12 amino acids. V lost 5 bases to trimming and J lost 3 bases, with 8 bases between them.